This TCR beta chain was retrieved from a study of OX40 agonist ivuxolimab in advanced cancers. Using immunoSEQ multiplex PCR, the repertoire was profiled, and TCRdb retains in-frame clones only, with some absent. The table shows roughly 40,000 clones, with around 90% occurring only once. The germline gives CDR1 MNHEY, CDR2 SMNVEV (reference sequence). V dropped 5 bases and J dropped 6; count of bases not matched to a gene: 8. CDR3 length equals 15 residues. The source is an adult with an advanced solid tumor such as melanoma, head and neck, liver or kidney cancer. This specimen consisted of CD4+ or CD8+ T cells sorted from blood, obtained in a trial of the OX40 agonist ivuxolimab. V gene TRBV27 combines with J gene TRBJ2-7; TRBD1 agrees at 12 bases. The CDR3 loop reads CASSPGTGGVTEQYF. The CDR3 DNA is TGTGCCAGCAGTCCGGGGACAGGGGGCGTTACCGAGCAGTACTTC.